Sequencing of this T cell receptor (beta chain) was carried out in a study of T cell responses to AZD1222 COVID-19 vaccine. Study overall: Researchers grouped second doses given at about 4 or about 12 weeks into one pool. Notes on the study in general: Donors in the cohort were predominantly white British and more often female, and clonal diversity was possibly underestimated. Repertoires were sampled only after the peak T cell response. CD4 TCRs covered the whole spike, strongest at regions 160-218 and 743-854.

This clone was recorded once. The antigen remains undetermined. Deletions cut 5 bases from V and 3 bases from J, with 10 bases between. Germline CDR1 reads LNHDA; CDR2 reads SQIVND (reference sequence). The CDR3 is 13 amino acids. Only in-frame clones appear in the TCRdb table, and some are missing; sequencing was by immunoSEQ multiplex PCR. Among over 150,000 clones listed, about 88% were seen once. V usage is TRBV19 and J usage is TRBJ1-1; TRBD1 might be the D (5 bases). Sequenced material: peripheral blood, taken on day 0 of AZD1222 vaccination. This TCR came from an adult in good health. This CDR3 reads CASSGTRYTEAFF. CDR3 bases: TGTGCCAGTAGTGGGACGAGGTACACTGAAGCTTTCTTT.